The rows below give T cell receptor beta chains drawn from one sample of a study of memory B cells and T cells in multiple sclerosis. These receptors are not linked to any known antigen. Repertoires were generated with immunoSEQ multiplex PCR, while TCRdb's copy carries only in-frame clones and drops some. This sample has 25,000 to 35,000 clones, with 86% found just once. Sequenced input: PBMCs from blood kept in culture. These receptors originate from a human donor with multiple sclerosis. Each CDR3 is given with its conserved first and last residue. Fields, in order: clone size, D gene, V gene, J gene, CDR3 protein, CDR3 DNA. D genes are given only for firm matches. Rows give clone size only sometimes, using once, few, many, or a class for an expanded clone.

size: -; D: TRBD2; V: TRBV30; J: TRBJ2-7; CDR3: CAWAVAGVTEQYF; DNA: TGTGCCTGGGCCGTAGCGGGAGTGACCGAGCAGTACTTC
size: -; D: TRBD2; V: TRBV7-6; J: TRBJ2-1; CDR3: CASSLVGTSGAPSSYNEQFF; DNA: TGTGCCAGCAGCTTAGTCGGGACTAGCGGTGCCCCTAGCTCCTACAATGAGCAGTTCTTC
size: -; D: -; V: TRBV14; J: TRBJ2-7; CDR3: CASSQWAGARGGEQYF; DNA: TGTGCCAGCAGCCAGTGGGCGGGGGCCCGAGGAGGGGAGCAGTACTTC
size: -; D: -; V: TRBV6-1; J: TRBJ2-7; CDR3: CASSVPGAYEQYF; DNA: TGTGCCAGCAGTGTGCCGGGGGCGTACGAGCAGTACTTC
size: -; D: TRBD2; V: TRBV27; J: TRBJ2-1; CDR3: CASRRTSGSYNEQFF; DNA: TGTGCCAGCAGACGGACTAGCGGGTCCTACAATGAGCAGTTCTTC
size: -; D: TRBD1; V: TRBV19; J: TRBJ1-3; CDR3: CASSTTIGQGNTGNTIYF; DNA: TGTGCCAGTAGTACGACCATCGGACAGGGGAACACTGGAAACACCATATATTTT
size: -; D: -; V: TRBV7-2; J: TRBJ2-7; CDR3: CASSELQGTTYEQYF; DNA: TGTGCCAGCAGCGAACTACAGGGGACTACCTACGAGCAGTACTTC
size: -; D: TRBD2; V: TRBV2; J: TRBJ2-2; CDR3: CASSDASGSFGTGELFF; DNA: TGTGCCAGCAGTGACGCTAGCGGGAGTTTCGGCACCGGGGAGCTGTTTTTT
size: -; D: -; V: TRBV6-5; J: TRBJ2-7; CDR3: CASSYGASPGEQYF; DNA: TGTGCCAGCAGTTACGGGGCAAGCCCGGGCGAGCAGTACTTC
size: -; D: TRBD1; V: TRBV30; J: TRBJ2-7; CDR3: CAWNRDRGSYEQYF; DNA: TGTGCCTGGAACCGGGACAGGGGTTCCTACGAGCAGTACTTC
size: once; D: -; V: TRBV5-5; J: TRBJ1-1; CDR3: CASSLGGTWNTEAFF; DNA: TGTGCCAGCAGCTTGGGCGGGACATGGAACACTGAAGCTTTCTTT
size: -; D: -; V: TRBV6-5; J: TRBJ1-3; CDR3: CATRTGVSSGNTIYF; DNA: TGTGCCACCCGAACCGGCGTTAGCTCTGGAAACACCATATATTTT
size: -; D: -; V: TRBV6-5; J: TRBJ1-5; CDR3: CASIPEYSNQPQHF; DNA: TGTGCCAGCATCCCGGAGTATAGCAATCAGCCCCAGCATTTT
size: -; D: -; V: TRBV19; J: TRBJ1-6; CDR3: CASSPGQLYNSPLHF; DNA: TGTGCCAGTAGTCCCGGACAATTGTATAATTCACCCCTCCACTTT
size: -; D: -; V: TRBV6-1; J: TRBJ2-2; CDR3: CASRIGAGELFF; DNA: TGTGCCAGCAGGATTGGGGCCGGGGAGCTGTTTTTT
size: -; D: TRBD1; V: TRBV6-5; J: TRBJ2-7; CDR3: CASSRGQASYEQYF; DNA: TGTGCCAGCAGCCGCGGACAGGCTTCCTACGAGCAGTACTTC
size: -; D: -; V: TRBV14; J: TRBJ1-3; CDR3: CASSHGGGFSGNTIYF; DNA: TGTGCCAGCAGCCACGGAGGGGGGTTTTCTGGAAACACCATATATTTT
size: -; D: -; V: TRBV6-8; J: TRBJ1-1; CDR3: CASSSRDGLCGTAFF; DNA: TGTGCCAGCAGCAGCCGGGACGGACTGTGTGGGACAGCTTTCTTT
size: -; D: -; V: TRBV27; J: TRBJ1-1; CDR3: CASSFRGAVNTEAFF; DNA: TGTGCCAGCAGTTTTCGGGGGGCTGTGAACACTGAAGCTTTCTTT
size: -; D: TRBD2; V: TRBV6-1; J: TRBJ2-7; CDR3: CASSDGRGYAGGSYEQYF; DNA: TGTGCCAGCAGTGACGGTCGAGGCTATGCGGGAGGGTCGTACGAGCAGTACTTC
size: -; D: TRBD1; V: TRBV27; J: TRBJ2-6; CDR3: CASSTRTGPGANVLTF; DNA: TGTGCCAGCAGTACCCGGACAGGGCCGGGGGCCAACGTCCTGACTTTC
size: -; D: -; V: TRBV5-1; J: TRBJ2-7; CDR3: CASSLGLGRGGYEQYF; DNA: TGCGCCAGCAGCTTGGGGCTGGGCAGGGGGGGATACGAGCAGTACTTC
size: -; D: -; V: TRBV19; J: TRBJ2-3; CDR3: CASSMARNTDTQYF; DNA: TGTGCCAGTAGTATGGCTAGAAACACAGATACGCAGTATTTT
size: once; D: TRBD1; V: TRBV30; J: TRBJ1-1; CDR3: CAYKTGQGAVGTEAFF; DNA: TGTGCCTATAAAACGGGACAGGGGGCCGTTGGCACTGAAGCTTTCTTT
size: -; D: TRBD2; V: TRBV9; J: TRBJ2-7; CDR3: CASSPAPGGWEQYF; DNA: TGTGCCAGCAGCCCAGCACCCGGGGGGTGGGAGCAGTACTTC
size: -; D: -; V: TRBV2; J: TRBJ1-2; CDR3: CASSEADYGYTF; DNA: TGTGCCAGCAGTGAGGCCGACTATGGCTACACCTTC
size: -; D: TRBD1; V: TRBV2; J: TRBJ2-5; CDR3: CASRPGTGSRETQYF; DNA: TGTGCCAGCAGACCCGGGACAGGGTCTAGGGAGACCCAGTACTTC
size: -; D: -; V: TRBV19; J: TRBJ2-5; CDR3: CASSISTLQETQYF; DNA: TGTGCCAGTAGTATCTCCACCCTCCAAGAGACCCAGTACTTC
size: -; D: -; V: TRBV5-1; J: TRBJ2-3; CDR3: CASSSIGGQADTQYF; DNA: TGCGCCAGCAGCTCCATTGGGGGGCAGGCAGATACGCAGTATTTT
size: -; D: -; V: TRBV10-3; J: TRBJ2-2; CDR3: CAISESGGRTGELFF; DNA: TGTGCCATCAGTGAGTCTGGGGGGCGGACCGGGGAGCTGTTTTTT
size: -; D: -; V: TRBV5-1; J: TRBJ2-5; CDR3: CASSLRGQETQYF; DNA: TGCGCCAGCAGCTTGAGGGGGCAAGAGACCCAGTACTTC
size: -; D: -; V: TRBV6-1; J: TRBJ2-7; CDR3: CASSAPLPPLVPEQYF; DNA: TGTGCCAGCAGTGCGCCCTTACCCCCACTAGTTCCCGAGCAGTACTTC
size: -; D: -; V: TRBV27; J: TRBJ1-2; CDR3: CASSRLDRSDYGYTF; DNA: TGTGCCAGCAGCCGATTAGACAGGTCTGATTATGGCTACACCTTC
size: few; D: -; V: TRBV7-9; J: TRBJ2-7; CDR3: CASSSTASYEQYF; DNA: TGTGCCAGCAGCAGTACTGCCTCCTACGAGCAGTACTTC
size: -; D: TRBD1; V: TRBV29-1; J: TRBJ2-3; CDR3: CSVEDRGTSTDTQYF; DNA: TGCAGCGTTGAGGACAGGGGGACTAGCACAGATACGCAGTATTTT
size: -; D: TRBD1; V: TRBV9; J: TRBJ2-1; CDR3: CASSVTTGTGVYNEQFF; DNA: TGTGCCAGCAGCGTAACAACCGGGACAGGGGTTTACAATGAGCAGTTCTTC
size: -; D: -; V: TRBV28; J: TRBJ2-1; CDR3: CASSLTPGTPGNEQFF; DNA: TGTGCCAGCAGTCTTACCCCCGGGACACCAGGGAATGAGCAGTTCTTC
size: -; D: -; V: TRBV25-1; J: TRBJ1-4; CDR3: CASSDRVLNEKLFF; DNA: TGTGCCAGCAGTGATAGGGTACTGAATGAAAAACTGTTTTTT
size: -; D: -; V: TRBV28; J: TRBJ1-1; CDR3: CASSIDITEAFF; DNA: TGTGCCAGCAGTATAGACATTACTGAAGCTTTCTTT
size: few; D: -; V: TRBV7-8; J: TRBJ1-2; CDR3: CASSFEAPNYGYTF; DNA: TGTGCCAGCAGCTTCGAGGCCCCTAACTATGGCTACACCTTC
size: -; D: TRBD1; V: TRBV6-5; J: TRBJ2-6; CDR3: CASSRTGSGANVLTF; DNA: TGTGCCAGCAGCCGGACAGGGTCTGGGGCCAACGTCCTGACTTTC
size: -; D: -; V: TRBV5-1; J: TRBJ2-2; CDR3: CAYTGELFF; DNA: TGCGCATACACCGGGGAGCTGTTTTTT
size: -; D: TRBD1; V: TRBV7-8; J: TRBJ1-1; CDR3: CASSSWDRGLSTEAFF; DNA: TGTGCCAGCAGCTCTTGGGACAGGGGGCTTAGCACTGAAGCTTTCTTT
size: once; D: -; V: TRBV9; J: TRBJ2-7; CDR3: CASSVVWDNSYEQYF; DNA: TGTGCCAGCAGCGTAGTTTGGGACAATTCCTACGAGCAGTACTTC